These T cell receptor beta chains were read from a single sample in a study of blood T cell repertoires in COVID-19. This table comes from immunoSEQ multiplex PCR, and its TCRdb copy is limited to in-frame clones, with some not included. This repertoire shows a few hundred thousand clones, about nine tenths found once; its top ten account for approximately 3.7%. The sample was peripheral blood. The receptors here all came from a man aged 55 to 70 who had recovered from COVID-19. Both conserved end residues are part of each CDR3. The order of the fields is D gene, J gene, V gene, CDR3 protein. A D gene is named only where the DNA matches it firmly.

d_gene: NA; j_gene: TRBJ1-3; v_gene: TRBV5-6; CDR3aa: CASSFAGQDGISGNTIYF
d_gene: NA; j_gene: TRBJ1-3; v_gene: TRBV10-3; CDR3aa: CAISERLGGSGNTIYF
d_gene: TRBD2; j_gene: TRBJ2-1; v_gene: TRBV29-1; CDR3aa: CSVAGGSYNEQFF
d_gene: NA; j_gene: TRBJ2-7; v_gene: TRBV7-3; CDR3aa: CASSLMGDSSYEQYF
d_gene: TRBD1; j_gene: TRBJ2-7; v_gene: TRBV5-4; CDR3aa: CASSFRDRAYEQYF
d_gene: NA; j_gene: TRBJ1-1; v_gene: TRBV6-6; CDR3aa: CASSPFSWVELNTEAFF
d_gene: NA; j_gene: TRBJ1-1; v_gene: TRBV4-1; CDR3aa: CASSQALSSYEAFF
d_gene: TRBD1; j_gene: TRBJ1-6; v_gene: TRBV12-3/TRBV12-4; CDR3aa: CASTRQGNSPLHF
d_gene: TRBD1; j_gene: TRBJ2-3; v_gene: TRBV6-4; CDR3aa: CASSPGGTGGSDTQYF
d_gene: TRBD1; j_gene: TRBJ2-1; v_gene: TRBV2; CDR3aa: CASTQTGGSYNEQFF
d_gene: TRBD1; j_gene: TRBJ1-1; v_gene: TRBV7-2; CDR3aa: CASSSSPTGGTEAFF
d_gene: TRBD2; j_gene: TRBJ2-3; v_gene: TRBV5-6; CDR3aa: CASRLSGGATDTQYF
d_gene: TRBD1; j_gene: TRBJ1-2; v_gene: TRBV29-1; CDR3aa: CSVEAARGPGNYGYTF
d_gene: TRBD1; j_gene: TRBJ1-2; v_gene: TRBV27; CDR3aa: CASSGPQGASNYGYTF
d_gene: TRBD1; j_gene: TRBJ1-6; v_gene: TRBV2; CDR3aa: CASSVGTANSPLHF
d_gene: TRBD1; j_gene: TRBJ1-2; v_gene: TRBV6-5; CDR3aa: CASSYSQGVKYGYTF
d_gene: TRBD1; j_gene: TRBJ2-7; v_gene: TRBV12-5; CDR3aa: CASGLVQGVLYEQYF
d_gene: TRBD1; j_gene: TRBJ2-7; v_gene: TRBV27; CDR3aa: CASSLPSTGGLPYEQYF
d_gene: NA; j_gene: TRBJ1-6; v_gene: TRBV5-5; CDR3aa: CASSLDPPGNSPLHF
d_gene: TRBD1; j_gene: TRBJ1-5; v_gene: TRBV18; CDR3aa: CASSLKQGDQPQHF
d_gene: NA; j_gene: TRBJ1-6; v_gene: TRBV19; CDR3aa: CASSGRVEGSVSYNSPLHF
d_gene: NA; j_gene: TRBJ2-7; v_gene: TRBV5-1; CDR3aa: CASSAGLMSSYEQYF
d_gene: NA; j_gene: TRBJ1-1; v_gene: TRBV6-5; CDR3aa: CASSYLGQHKGTEAFF
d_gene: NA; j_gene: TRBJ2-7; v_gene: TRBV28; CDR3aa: CASSKPSGRTYEQYF
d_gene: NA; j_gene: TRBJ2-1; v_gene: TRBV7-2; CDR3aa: CASSLGDKYNEQFF
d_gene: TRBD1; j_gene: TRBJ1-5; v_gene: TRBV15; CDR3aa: CATSRPDRGQPQHF
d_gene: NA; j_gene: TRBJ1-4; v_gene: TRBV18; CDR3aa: CASSPRTANNEKLFF
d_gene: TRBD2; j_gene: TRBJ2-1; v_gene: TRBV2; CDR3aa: CASSNSGGAYNEQFF
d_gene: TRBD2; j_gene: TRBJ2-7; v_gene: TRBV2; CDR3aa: CASGGSTGGYEQYF